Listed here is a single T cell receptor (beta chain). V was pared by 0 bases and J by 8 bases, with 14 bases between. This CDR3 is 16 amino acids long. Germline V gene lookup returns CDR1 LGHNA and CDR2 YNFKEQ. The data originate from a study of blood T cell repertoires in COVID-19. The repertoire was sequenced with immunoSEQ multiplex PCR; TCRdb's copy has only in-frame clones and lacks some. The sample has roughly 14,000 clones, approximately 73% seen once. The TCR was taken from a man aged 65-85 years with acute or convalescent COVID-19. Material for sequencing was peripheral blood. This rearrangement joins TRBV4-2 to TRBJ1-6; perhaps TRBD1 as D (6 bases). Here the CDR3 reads CASSQEGPGAHSPLHF. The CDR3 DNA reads TGTGCCAGCAGCCAAGAGGGACCAGGGGCCCATTCACCCCTCCACTTT.